This TCR beta chain derives from a study of cytomegalovirus exposure and HLA in healthy donors. This clone occurred a few times. Germline V gene lookup returns CDR1 SGHNT and CDR2 YYREEE (reference sequence). The ends lost 4 bases at V and 5 bases at J; junction bases unmatched: 8. The CDR3 sequence is 15 residues long. PCR used 60 Vbeta primers and 13 Jbeta primers. TCRdb keeps only in-frame clones here, not all; method: immunoSEQ multiplex PCR. The sample holds 110,000 or so clones, approximately 69% seen once. The chain combines TRBV5-4 with TRBJ2-5, with TRBD1 matching 10 bases. This receptor was taken from a middle-aged woman in good health and CMV-seropositive. Material: PBMCs. CDR3 bases: TGTGCCAGCAGCCCGAGACAGGGGGCTGGGGAGACCCAGTACTTC. Protein sequence: CASSPRQGAGETQYF.